This entry features one T cell receptor beta chain sequence. Its specificity is not known. TCRdb's table, derived via immunoSEQ multiplex PCR, lists solely in-frame clones and lacks some. The sample holds approximately 90,000 clones, approximately 82% seen once. The source of the sample is a study of Ad26.COV2.S vaccination and SARS-CoV-2 variants. Germline V gene lookup returns CDR1 SQVTM and CDR2 ANQGSEA. CDR3 length: 14 residues. V lost 7 bases to trimming and J lost 2 bases; unmatched junction nucleotides: 3. Study outcomes and limitations: Quantification of TCR breadth and depth may have yielded underestimates of total T cell responses. Across vaccine and placebo recipients, the breadth of non-spike TCRs was similar. Relative to placebo recipients, vaccine recipients exhibited elevated spike-specific TCR breadth.

The specimen was peripheral blood, collected after recovery from COVID-19. This rearrangement joins TRBV29-1 to TRBJ2-2; 11 bases align to TRBD2. This clonotype was obtained from a human donor who had recovered from COVID-19. The CDR3 loop is CSAGTSGNTGELFF. In nucleotides, the CDR3 is TGCAGCGCAGGGACTAGCGGAAACACCGGGGAGCTGTTTTTT.